This T cell receptor (beta chain) comes out of a study of CD4+ T cells in melanoma. Clones were sequenced by immunoSEQ multiplex PCR, and TCRdb holds only the in-frame ones, with some missing. The sample holds around 130,000 clones, nearly 95% seen once. The CDR3 runs 15 residues. After removal of 7 bases from V and 0 bases from J, the junction contained 5 bases not matched to a gene. Germline V CDR1 and CDR2: MNHEY, SVGAGI. This clonotype was obtained from a human donor with melanoma. This chain uses TRBV6-5 with TRBJ2-2; 7 bases map to TRBD1. The CDR3 DNA follows: TGTGCCAGCACCATGGACAGGTCGAACACCGGGGAGCTGTTTTTT. Protein sequence: CASTMDRSNTGELFF.